This TCR beta chain was captured in a study of blood T cells in healthy people across ages (dated by TCRdb to about 2015). For the wider study: Template switching captured roughly one uniquely barcoded TCR beta cDNA molecule per two T cells in model experiments. To avoid experimental bias, donors of different ages were spread randomly across the sequencing lanes. Using the same blood draw, the study looked at two additional independent replicas of 1 million unique cDNA reads for two donors, one aged 18 to 30 and the other aged 80 or older. The donors were split into four age groups: young (average around 15 years), middle-aged (39), aged (about 62) and long-lived (roughly 80). The study measured age-related changes in TCR beta repertoire diversity using deep sequencing normalized with unique cDNA molecular identifiers. Here is what the overall study found, with its caveats: The CMV infection status of donors was not known, potentially confounding age-related changes in expanded clonotypes. Observed TCR beta diversity correlated strongly with the percentage of naive T cells measured by flow cytometry. Conclusive comparison of naive and antigen-experienced compartments was prevented by the profiling of bulk unsorted PBMCs. Compared with the aged group, the long-lived group had more naive CD4+ T cells, fewer expanded clones and increased TCR diversity, a pattern suggesting age selection. As age increased, observed TCR beta diversity per million T cells dropped in a roughly linear way, and a significant reduction was already evident by age 40. Total diversity estimates from one million sequenced T cells were considered lower bounds and underestimates.

Donors were under 40 systemically healthy Caucasian individuals from Russia aged about 6 to 100 years. Each donor gave ten milliliters of peripheral blood, collected into EDTA-treated Vacutainer tubes. PBMCs were isolated by Ficoll-Paque density-gradient centrifugation, with at least 6 million obtained per sample. Trizol reagent was used to extract total RNA from PBMCs, with at least 5 micrograms per sample. For every donor, an aliquot of PBMCs went through flow cytometry to measure the percentages of naive CD45RAhigh/CD27high T cells. Libraries were made using 5' RACE. The listed sequencing device is Illumina HiSeq 2500. A second roughly 7 to 12 cycle PCR used a sample-barcoded 5' primer and a J-beta primer mix. A template-switch 5' adaptor carrying 12 random nucleotides introduced a unique molecular identifier onto each TCR beta cDNA molecule. Each sample yielded at least 2.5 million CDR3-containing paired-end reads. First-strand cDNA was synthesized from all RNA with the Mint cDNA synthesis kit, primed by a TRBC-specific oligonucleotide. After uracil-DNA glycosylase treatment, a first 18-cycle PCR used universal primers M1SS and BC2_uni_R on all cDNA. Concerning the study's data processing: Each sample was normalized by randomly selecting 1 million high-quality reads, each carrying a distinct molecular identifier. Reads sharing molecular identifiers were discarded rather than binned into consensus sequences. MiTCR, run with a Q25 quality threshold and the strictest error-elimination algorithm, handled CDR3 identification, clonotype clustering and error correction. A nonparametric unseen species model with Euler transformation was used to estimate lower-bound total TCR beta diversity. Using fastp trimming at Q25 and MiXCR clonotype assembly, TCRdb reanalyzed the public sequencing data and kept in-frame beta chains. Rows with a matching CDR3 protein are joined into one entry that keeps the most common DNA and genes. The V and J calls were not made by the authors but by TCRdb's processing. Within this sample are 1.5 million to 2 million distinct CDR3 sequences, with about 31% of them counted one time only. Roughly 12% of the sample goes to the ten largest clones.

A word on this clonotype: It has no known antigen specificity. No much larger clonotype is one base removed from it; base qualities were not supplied.

CDR1 SGHRS and CDR2 YFSETQ are derived from the germline V gene. Trimming at the junction amounts to 5 bases on V and 7 bases on J, and the germline ends lie 19 bases apart. Including cysteine and phenylalanine, the CDR3 has 14 amino acids. Of the read, only the CDR3 DNA is kept; its 42 bases are in frame from base 1. The rearrangement joined TRBV5-1 to TRBJ2-7; D gene: possibly TRBD2, on 6 matching bases. The TCR originated in a woman aged 25 to 39 in good health. Source material: blood. The DNA sequence is as follows: TGCGCCAGCAGGAGAGCGGGTAACTCTTGGGAGCAGTACTTC. This is translated as CASRRAGNSWEQYF.